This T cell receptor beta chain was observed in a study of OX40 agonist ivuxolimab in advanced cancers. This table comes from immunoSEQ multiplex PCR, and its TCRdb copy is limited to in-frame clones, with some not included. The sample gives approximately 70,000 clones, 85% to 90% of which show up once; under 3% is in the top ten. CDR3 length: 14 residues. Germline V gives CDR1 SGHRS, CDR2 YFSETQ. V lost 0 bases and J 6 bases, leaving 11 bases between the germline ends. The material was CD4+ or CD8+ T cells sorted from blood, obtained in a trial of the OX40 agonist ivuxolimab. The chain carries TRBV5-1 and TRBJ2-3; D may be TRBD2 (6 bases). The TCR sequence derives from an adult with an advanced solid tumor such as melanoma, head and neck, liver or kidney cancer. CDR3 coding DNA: TGCGCCAGCAGCTTGGAGAGCGGGCGTGATACGCAGTATTTT. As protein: CASSLESGRDTQYF.